The 25 T cell receptor beta chains below come from one sample, sequenced in a study of CD8+ T cells in alopecia areata (dated by TCRdb to between 2018 and 2020). Pooled mouse cutaneous lymph node cells were stained for CD4, CD8alpha, NKG2D, NKG2ACE and other markers and were then sorted on a BD Influx. The protocol used for the library was the immunoSEQ multiplex PCR assay. For TCR sequencing, RNA was extracted from every sample and reverse transcribed into cDNA to serve as template. TCRdb re-hosts the immuneACCESS table, in-frame sequences only. Its copies lack some clones; in the studies checked, an unresolved V gene accounts for under half of them, and the cause for the rest is not known. The data for this sample show 290,000 or so clones, each detected more than once. The leading ten clones occupy 0.9% to 1.5% of the sample. Specimen: CD4+ T cells sorted from a lymph node. The receptors were gathered from a C3H/HeJ mouse with alopecia areata. Mice in this strain carry MHC haplotype H2-k.

This clone was counted ten times or more. Genes and germline are mouse. The read stops 4 residues short of the end of the CDR3; the missing end is completed from the germline J gene. V usage is TRBV29 and J usage is TRBJ2-7; 7 bases are shared with TRBD1. This CDR3 has 14 amino acids. CDR1 and CDR2 (germline): MSHET, SYDVDS. The DNA read from the CDR3 is TGTGCTAGCAGTTTAACCGGGACAGATTAT. This encodes CASSLTGTDY. The complete CDR3 reads CASSLTGTDYEQYF.

This clone was counted only a few times. Gene names are the mouse ones. The CDR3 end lies 4 residues beyond the end of the read and is filled in from the germline J gene. This chain joins TRBV13-3 and TRBJ2-7; 8 bases are shared with TRBD1. Trimming cost V 1 base and J 2 bases; bases outside gene matches: 5. Germline-derived CDR1 and CDR2 are NNHDY and SYVADS. CDR3 length: 15 residues. Partial CDR3 DNA: TGTGCCAGCAGTGATATCGGACAGGGCACCTAT. Amino acids: CASSDIGQGTY. Given in full, the CDR3 is CASSDIGQGTYEQYF.

This clone was seen a handful of times. The germline and genes are mouse ones. The CDR3 is CASSRQGERLFF. Incomplete CDR3 DNA: TGTGCCAGCAGCCGACAGGGCGAA. V usage is TRBV5 and J usage is TRBJ1-4, with 7 bases fitting TRBD1. Read coverage stops 4 residues before the CDR3 terminus; the germline J gene supplies the remainder. The germline gives CDR1 LGHNA, CDR2 YNLKQL (reference sequence). The CDR3 spans 12 residues.

This clone was seen more than once but under ten times. Gene and germline names: mouse. The read ends 4 residues early relative to the CDR3; the germline J gene fills the gap. The V gene is TRBV19, the J gene TRBJ2-3; 8 bases map to TRBD2. There are 15 residues in the CDR3. Germline V gives CDR1 FNHDT, CDR2 SITEND (reference sequence). The V segment lost 5 bases and the J segment 0 bases; nucleotides outside the gene matches: 5. The CDR3 reads CASRRTGSSAETLYF. The covered CDR3 bases are TGTGCCAGCAGAAGGACTGGGTCTAGTGCAGAA. Together with reference TRBV19 and TRBJ2-3, the CDR3 gives the full variable domain: GGIITQTPKFLIGQEGQKLTLKCQQNFNHDTMYWYRQDSGKGLRLIYYSITENDLQKGDLSEGYDASREKKSSFSLTVTSAQKNEMAVFLCASRRTGSSAETLYFGSGTRLTVL.

Worth noting for this clone: Any gene name here is a mouse gene name. The read is 4 residues too short to cover the CDR3 end, so that end is filled in from the germline J gene. The V and J genes are TRBV13-1 and TRBJ1-1, with TRBD1 matching over 9 bases. Germline V gene data show CDR1 as NSHNY and CDR2 as SYGAGN. The CDR3 has 16 amino acids. Trimming cost V 3 bases and J 0 bases; bases outside gene matches: 6. CDR3 DNA, as far as it was read: TGTGCCAGCAGTGCACAGGGGGCGCGAGCAAACACA. It specifies CASSAQGARANT. The CDR3 in its entirety is CASSAQGARANTEVFF.

Notes on this clone: Germline and genes: mouse. Read coverage stops 4 residues before the CDR3 terminus; the germline J gene supplies the remainder. This rearrangement joins TRBV1 to TRBJ2-1; D remains unclear. Germline V lookup: CDR1 NSQYPW, CDR2 LRSPGD (reference sequence). CDR3 length: 15 amino acids. Trimming took 1 base from V and 0 from J, leaving 7 bases between them. The sequenced CDR3 bases are TGCACCTGCAGTGCAGGACTCTTTAACTATGCT. Amino acids: CTCSAGLFNYA. The entire CDR3 is CTCSAGLFNYAEQFF.

In this sample, this clone turned up many times. Gene names are mouse gene names. From the germline J gene comes the end of the CDR3, since the read stops 4 residues before it. The V gene is TRBV17, the J gene TRBJ2-7, with D possibly being TRBD2 (5 bases). Trimming took 2 bases from V and 3 from J, leaving 8 bases between them. Germline loops: CDR1 MNHDT, CDR2 YYDKIL. This CDR3 spans 13 amino acids. This CDR3 is CASSRLGLYEQYF. CDR3 DNA, as far as it was read: TGTGCTAGCAGTAGACTGGGTCTCTAT. The full variable domain, completed using reference TRBV17 and TRBJ2-7, is DTTVKQNPRYKLARVGKPVNLICSQTMNHDTMYWYQKKPNQAPKLLLFYYDKILNREADTFEKFQSSRPNNSFCSLYIGSAGLEYSAMYLCASSRLGLYEQYFGPGTRLTVL.

This clone has a handful of counts. The genes are named according to mouse. The read gets to within 4 residues of the CDR3 end, and the germline J gene fills in the rest. The J gene is TRBJ2-2, the V gene TRBV5; TRBD2 aligns across 10 bases. CDR1 is LGHNA, CDR2 YNLKQL, per germline (reference sequence). The CDR3 contains 19 residues. The V and J ends lost 0 bases and 3 bases, in that order; junction bases with no gene match: 10. The CDR3 spells CASSQEEAWGGLDTGQLYF. The CDR3 bases that were read are TGTGCCAGCAGCCAAGAGGAGGCCTGGGGGGGCTTGGACACCGGG.

On this clone: Germline and genes: mouse. The read finishes 4 residues shy of the CDR3 end, and the germline J gene is used to complete it. Other DNA sequences in this specimen translate into the identical CDR3. The chain is built from TRBV13-3 and TRBJ1-2, with D tentatively TRBD1 (5 bases). Germline lookup yields CDR1 NNHDY and CDR2 SYVADS. V lost 5 bases to trimming and J lost 1 base, with 6 bases between them. The CDR3 spans 12 residues. The CDR3 reads CASSTGNSDYTF. CDR3 bases read: TGTGCCAGCAGCACAGGAAACTCC.

This clone was seen more than once but under ten times. Any gene name here is a mouse gene name. The sequenced fragment ends 4 residues before the CDR3 boundary, so the rest is inferred from the germline J gene. The chain joins TRBV5 to TRBJ2-1; 10 nucleotides align to TRBD1. CDR3 length: 16 amino acids. Germline assignment: CDR1 LGHNA and CDR2 YNLKQL (reference sequence). This CDR3 is CASSPEGQGTGAEQFF. The sequenced part of the CDR3 DNA is TGTGCCAGCAGCCCAGAGGGACAGGGGACGGGGGCT.

A note on this clone: Genes and germline come from the mouse. Sequencing ends 4 residues short of the CDR3 end; the germline J gene provides the rest. V is TRBV1 and J is TRBJ2-5, with TRBD1 as a possible D gene (6 bases). The CDR3 totals 15 residues. The germline V gene has CDR1 NSQYPW and CDR2 LRSPGD (reference sequence). The sequenced CDR3 bases are TGCACCTGCAGTGCAGATCACGGGACAAAAGAC. It is translated as CTCSADHGTKD. The whole CDR3 protein is CTCSADHGTKDTQYF.

A word on this clone: The genes and germline here are from mouse. The CDR3 end is not reached by the read, which stops 4 residues before it; the germline J gene fills it in. This specimen includes other DNA sequences encoding the same CDR3. This chain joins TRBV31 and TRBJ2-2; a weak D match, TRBD2 (7 bases). This CDR3 contains 15 residues. The germline V gene has CDR1 GKSSPN and CDR2 SITVG. Trimming pared 1 base from V and 0 bases from J, leaving 9 bases between. The CDR3 sequence: CAWSPGGANTGQLYF. The sequenced part of the CDR3 DNA is TGTGCCTGGAGTCCGGGGGGCGCAAACACCGGG.

This clone was detected a few times. Germline and genes here are mouse. The read is 4 residues too short to cover the CDR3 end, so that end is filled in from the germline J gene. The chain employs TRBV13-2 and TRBJ2-2, with a tentative D call TRBD2 (5 bases). This CDR3 is 12 amino acids long. The V gene's germline CDR1 is NNHNN and CDR2 SYGAGS (reference sequence). Trimming removed 6 bases from V and 6 bases from J, with 9 bases in between. The CDR3 is CASVWGSGQLYF. CDR3 DNA, as far as it was read: TGTGCCAGCGTTTGGGGTTCCGGG.

To note about this clone: The gene names here belong to mouse. Sequencing ends 4 residues short of the CDR3 end; the germline J gene provides the rest. The chain is built from TRBV13-2 and TRBJ1-1, with D possibly TRBD1 on 6 matching bases. There are 15 residues in the CDR3. Germline CDR1 NNHNN, CDR2 SYGAGS (reference sequence). CDR3 bases read: TGTGCCAGCGGTGATGCAGGGGACAAGGGGCGA. As protein: CASGDAGDKGR. The whole CDR3 sequence is CASGDAGDKGREVFF.

About this clone itself: Gene names and germline refer to mouse. With the read ending 4 residues before the CDR3 end, the germline J gene is used to fill in that end. This chain links TRBV19 with TRBJ2-5; 8 bases match TRBD1. This CDR3 region has 13 residues. Germline CDR1 is FNHDT and CDR2 is SITEND (reference sequence). CDR3 in amino acids: CASSGDRKDTQYF. The CDR3 DNA, read in part, is TGTGCCAGCAGCGGGGACAGGAAAGAC.

This clone turned up a few times. The genes are named according to mouse. The read stops 4 residues short of the end of the CDR3; the missing end is completed from the germline J gene. The chain couples TRBV13-2 to TRBJ2-5; D perhaps matches TRBD1 (6 bases). CDR1 and CDR2 from the germline V gene are NNHNN and SYGAGS (reference sequence). The CDR3 is 14 amino acids. The CDR3 sequence: CASGDSGQKDTQYF. CDR3 DNA, as far as it was read: TGTGCCAGCGGTGATTCGGGACAAAAAGAC.

Turning to this clone: The genes are named according to mouse. CDR3 DNA, as far as it was read: TGTGCCAGCAGTATGTCAGGGGGCCGTGCT. Amino acid sequence: CASSMSGGRA. From start to end, the CDR3 is CASSMSGGRAEQFF. The chain combines TRBV19 with TRBJ2-1, with 8 nucleotides matching TRBD1. With the read ending 4 residues before the CDR3 end, the germline J gene is used to fill in that end. From germline, CDR1 is FNHDT and CDR2 SITEND (reference sequence). The CDR3 sequence is 14 residues long. V lost 2 bases to trimming and J lost 6 bases; unmatched junction nucleotides: 4.

With regard to this clone: Genes and germline are mouse. The CDR3 sequence: CASSPGTGGVDTGQLYF. Incomplete CDR3 DNA: TGTGCCAGCAGCCCCGGGACAGGGGGCGTGGACACCGGG. This sequence joins TRBV14 and TRBJ2-2, with TRBD1 identical over 12 bases. The CDR3 is cut off 4 residues early in the read; its end comes from the germline J gene. Germline V gene sequence: CDR1 SGHDT, CDR2 FRDEAV. This CDR3 is built from 17 residues. After removal of 5 bases from V and 3 bases from J, the junction contained 8 bases not matched to a gene.

A remark on this clone: The germline and genes are mouse ones. The read terminates 4 residues ahead of where the CDR3 ends, so the germline J gene completes it. This chain connects TRBV13-1 to TRBJ2-5; TRBD2 matches at 9 bases. V shed 5 bases and J 0 bases; nucleotides not matched to a gene: 7. Germline V gene data show CDR1 as NSHNY and CDR2 as SYGAGN. The CDR3 runs 16 residues. CDR3 DNA (partial): TGTGCCAGCAGGGACTGGGGATCGGGGAACCAAGAC. As protein: CASRDWGSGNQD. The CDR3 reads in full as CASRDWGSGNQDTQYF.

This clone was seen a few times. The genes and germline here are from mouse. Coverage ceases 4 residues before the CDR3 finishes, and the germline J gene fills in the end. The chain couples TRBV31 to TRBJ2-1, with 12 positions matching TRBD2. V lost 1 base and J lost 4; bases outside the gene matches: 2. The CDR3 consists of 15 residues. CDR1 is GKSSPN and CDR2 is SITVG in the germline V gene. The part of the CDR3 DNA that was read is TGTGCCTGGAGTCCGACTGGGGGGGCTTATGCT. This sequence encodes CAWSPTGGAYA. The whole CDR3 reads CAWSPTGGAYAEQFF.

This clone has more than one count but fewer than ten. Any gene name here is a mouse gene name. The read terminates 4 residues ahead of where the CDR3 ends, so the germline J gene completes it. J is TRBJ2-1 and V is TRBV5; 9 bases match TRBD1. The V segment lost 5 bases and the J segment 2 bases; nucleotides outside the gene matches: 4. Germline CDR1 LGHNA, CDR2 YNLKQL (reference sequence). The length of the CDR3 is 15 residues. The sequenced CDR3 bases are TGTGCCAGCAGCACCCGGGACAGGGACTATGCT. Encoded protein: CASSTRDRDYA. The entire CDR3 is CASSTRDRDYAEQFF.

Comment on this clone: Mouse gene names and germline throughout. From the germline J gene comes the end of the CDR3, since the read stops 4 residues before it. The chain carries TRBV12-1 and TRBJ2-3, with a possible D match to TRBD1 (5 bases). There are 13 residues in the CDR3. V was pared by 0 bases and J by 3 bases, with 6 bases between. Germline V gives CDR1 SGHSN, CDR2 HYEKVE. CDR3 protein: CASSLGQAETLYF. The CDR3 DNA, read in part, is TGTGCCAGCTCTCTCGGACAAGCAGAA.

Worth noting for this clone: Genes and germline come from the mouse. The read finishes 4 residues shy of the CDR3 end, and the germline J gene is used to complete it. This chain uses TRBV13-2 with TRBJ2-5, with 10 bases aligning to TRBD2. The ends lost 1 base at V and 0 bases at J; junction bases unmatched: 2. The germline V gene encodes CDR1 NNHNN and CDR2 SYGAGS (reference sequence). This CDR3 contains 16 residues. The DNA read from the CDR3 is TGTGCCAGCGGTGATAGGACTGGGGGTAACCAAGAC. It yields the protein CASGDRTGGNQD. The full CDR3 reads CASGDRTGGNQDTQYF.

This clone has a handful of counts. All gene names here are mouse names. The missing CDR3 end, 4 residues past where the read stops, is filled in from the germline J gene. The chain combines TRBV13-3 with TRBJ2-7, with 10 bases lining up with TRBD2. The CDR3 runs 15 residues. V dropped 0 bases and J dropped 3; count of bases not matched to a gene: 3. CDR1 is NNHDY, CDR2 SYVADS, per germline. The sequenced CDR3 bases are TGTGCCAGCAGTGATGACTGGGGGGGGAACTAT. This sequence encodes CASSDDWGGNY. The CDR3 as a whole reads CASSDDWGGNYEQYF.

Regarding this clone: The gene names given are mouse names. The CDR3 end falls 4 residues outside the read, so it is completed with the germline J gene. This chain links TRBV13-3 with TRBJ1-2; 7 bases match TRBD1. Trimming took 5 bases from V and 2 from J; bases not matched to a gene: 3. Looked up from germline, CDR1 is NNHDY and CDR2 is SYVADS. This CDR3 has 13 residues. Incomplete CDR3 DNA: TGTGCCAGCAGAGAGGGACAGAACTCC. Translating it yields CASREGQNS. The CDR3 as a whole reads CASREGQNSDYTF.